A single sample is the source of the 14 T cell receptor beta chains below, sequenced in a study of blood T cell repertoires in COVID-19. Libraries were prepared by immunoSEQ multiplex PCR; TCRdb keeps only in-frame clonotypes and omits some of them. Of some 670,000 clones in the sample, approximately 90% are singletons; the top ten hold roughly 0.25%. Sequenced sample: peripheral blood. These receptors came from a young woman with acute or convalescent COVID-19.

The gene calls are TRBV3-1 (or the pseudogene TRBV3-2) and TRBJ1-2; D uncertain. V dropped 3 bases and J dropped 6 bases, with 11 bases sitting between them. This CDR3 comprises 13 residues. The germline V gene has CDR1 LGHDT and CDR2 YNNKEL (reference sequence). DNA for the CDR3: TGTGCCAGCAGCCAGAAACTTAAAGATGGCTACACCTTC. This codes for CASSQKLKDGYTF.

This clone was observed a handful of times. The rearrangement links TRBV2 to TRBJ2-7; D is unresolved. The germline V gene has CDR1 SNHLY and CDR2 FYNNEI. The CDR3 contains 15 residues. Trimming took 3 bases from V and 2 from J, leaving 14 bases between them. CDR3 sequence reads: CASSDIRLRAYEQYF. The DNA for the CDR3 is TGTGCCAGCAGTGACATTAGACTGAGAGCCTACGAGCAGTACTTC. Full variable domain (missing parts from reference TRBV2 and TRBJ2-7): EPEVTQTPSHQVTQMGQEVILRCVPISNHLYFYWYRQILGQKVEFLVSFYNNEISEKSEIFDDQFSVERPDGSNFTLKIRSTKLEDSAMYFCASSDIRLRAYEQYFGPGTRLTVT.

CDR3 nucleotides: TGTGCCAGCAGCTTCAGGGGGGCCTACAATGAGCAGTTCTTC. It is translated as CASSFRGAYNEQFF. The rearrangement links TRBV3-1 (or the pseudogene TRBV3-2) to TRBJ2-1; D is perhaps TRBD1 (7 bases). V dropped 5 bases and J dropped 2 bases, with 10 bases sitting between them. Germline CDR1 is LGHDT and CDR2 is YNNKEL (reference sequence). The CDR3 length is 14 residues.

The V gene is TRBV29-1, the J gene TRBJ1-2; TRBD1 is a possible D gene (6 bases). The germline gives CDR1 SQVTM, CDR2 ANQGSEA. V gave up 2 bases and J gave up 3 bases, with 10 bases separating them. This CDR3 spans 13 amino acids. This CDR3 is CSVEKGEYYGYTF. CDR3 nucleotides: TGCAGCGTTGAAAAGGGGGAGTACTATGGCTACACCTTC.

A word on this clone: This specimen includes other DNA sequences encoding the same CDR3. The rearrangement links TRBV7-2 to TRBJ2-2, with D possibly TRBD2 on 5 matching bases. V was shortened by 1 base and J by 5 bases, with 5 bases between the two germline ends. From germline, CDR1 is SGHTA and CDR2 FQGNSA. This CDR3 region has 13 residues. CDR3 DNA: TGTGCCAGCAGCTTAGGAGGGACCGGGGAGCTGTTTTTT. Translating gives CASSLGGTGELFF.

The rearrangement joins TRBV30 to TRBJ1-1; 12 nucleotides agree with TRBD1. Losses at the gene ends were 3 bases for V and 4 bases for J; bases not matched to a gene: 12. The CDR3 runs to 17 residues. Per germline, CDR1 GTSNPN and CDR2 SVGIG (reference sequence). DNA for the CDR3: TGTGCCTGGAGGAGGGGGACAGGGGGCAAGTTAGGCACTGAAGCTTTCTTT. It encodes CAWRRGTGGKLGTEAFF.

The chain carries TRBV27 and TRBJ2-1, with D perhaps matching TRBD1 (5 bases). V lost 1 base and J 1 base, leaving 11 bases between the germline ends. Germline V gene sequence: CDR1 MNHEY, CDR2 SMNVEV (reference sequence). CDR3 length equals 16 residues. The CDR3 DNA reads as TGTGCCAGCAGTTTATGGGGCGACGGTTCCTACAATGAGCAGTTCTTC. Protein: CASSLWGDGSYNEQFF.

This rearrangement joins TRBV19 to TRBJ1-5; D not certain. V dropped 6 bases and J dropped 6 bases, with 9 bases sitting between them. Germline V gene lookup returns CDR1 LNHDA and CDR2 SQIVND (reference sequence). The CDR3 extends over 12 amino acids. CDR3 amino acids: CASSQIAQPQHF. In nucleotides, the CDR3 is TGTGCCAGTAGCCAGATAGCTCAGCCCCAGCATTTT.

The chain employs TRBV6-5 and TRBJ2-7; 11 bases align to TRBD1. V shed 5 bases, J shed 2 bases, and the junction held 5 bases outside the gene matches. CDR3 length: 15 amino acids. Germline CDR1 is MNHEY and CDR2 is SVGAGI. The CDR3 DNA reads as TGTGCCAGCAGTCCCGGGACAGGGGGTACCTACGAGCAGTACTTC. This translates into CASSPGTGGTYEQYF.

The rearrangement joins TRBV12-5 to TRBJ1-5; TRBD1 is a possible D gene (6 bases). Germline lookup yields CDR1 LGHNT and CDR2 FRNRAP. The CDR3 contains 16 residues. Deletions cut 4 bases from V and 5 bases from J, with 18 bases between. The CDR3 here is CASGSPTGLVDQPQHF. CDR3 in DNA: TGTGCTAGTGGTTCCCCGACAGGACTGGTGGATCAGCCCCAGCATTTT.

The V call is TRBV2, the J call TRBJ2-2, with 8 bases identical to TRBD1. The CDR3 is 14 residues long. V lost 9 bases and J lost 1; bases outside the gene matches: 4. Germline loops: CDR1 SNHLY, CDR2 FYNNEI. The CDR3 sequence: CASQGARNTGELFF. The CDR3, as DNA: TGTGCCAGTCAGGGGGCTCGGAACACCGGGGAGCTGTTTTTT. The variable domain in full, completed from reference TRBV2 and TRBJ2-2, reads EPEVTQTPSHQVTQMGQEVILRCVPISNHLYFYWYRQILGQKVEFLVSFYNNEISEKSEIFDDQFSVERPDGSNFTLKIRSTKLEDSAMYFCASQGARNTGELFFGEGSRLTVL.

In DNA form, the CDR3 reads TGTGCCAGCAGCTTCCGTGGCAGCGGGTATGGCTACACCTTC. Translated, it gives CASSFRGSGYGYTF. The gene calls are TRBV9 and TRBJ1-2, with D uncertain. V lost 4 bases and J 5 bases, leaving 15 bases between the germline ends. CDR3 size: 14 residues. Germline V lookup: CDR1 SGDLS, CDR2 YYNGEE.

CDR3: CASSLARGDYEQYF. CDR3 DNA: TGTGCCAGCAGCTTAGCGCGGGGGGACTACGAGCAGTACTTC. The rearrangement joins TRBV7-7 to TRBJ2-7; 8 bases fit TRBD2. The CDR3 runs 14 residues. Germline V gene lookup returns CDR1 SSHAT and CDR2 FNYEAQ (reference sequence). V lost 0 bases, J lost 3 bases, and 1 base stayed unmatched.

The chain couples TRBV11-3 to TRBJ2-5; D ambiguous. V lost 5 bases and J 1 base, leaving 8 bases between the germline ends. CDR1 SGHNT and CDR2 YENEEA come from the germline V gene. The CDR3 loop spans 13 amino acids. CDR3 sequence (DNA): TGTGCCAGCAGCCTATACAGCCAAGAGACCCAGTACTTC. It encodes CASSLYSQETQYF.